The 28 T cell receptor beta chains below come from one sample, sequenced in a study of OX40 agonist ivuxolimab in advanced cancers. Measured with immunoSEQ multiplex PCR; TCRdb has only the in-frame clones, and not every one. Of under 65,000 clones listed, nearly 90% are singletons. Sequencing used CD4+ or CD8+ T cells sorted from blood, obtained in a trial of the OX40 agonist ivuxolimab. Every receptor here comes from an adult with an advanced solid tumor such as melanoma, head and neck, liver or kidney cancer.

This chain connects TRBV6-1 to TRBJ1-5; 7 bases align to TRBD1. Germline V CDR1 and CDR2: MNHNS, SASEGT. With 2 bases clipped from V and 2 bases from J, the junction kept 24 bases outside the gene matches. This CDR3 comprises 22 residues. CDR3 amino acids: CASSERSGRSRGRFLGNQPQHF. The CDR3 DNA is TGTGCCAGCAGTGAAAGATCCGGGAGAAGCAGGGGGAGGTTTCTGGGCAATCAGCCCCAGCATTTT.

This sequence joins TRBV7-2 and TRBJ2-2; TRBD2 matches at 10 bases. The germline V gene encodes CDR1 SGHTA and CDR2 FQGNSA. Trimming took 1 base from V and 1 from J; bases not matched to a gene: 6. This CDR3 is 18 amino acids long. The CDR3, as DNA: TGTGCCAGCAGCTTAGTACCAGCGGGGGGGATGAACACCGGGGAGCTGTTTTTT. Its protein is CASSLVPAGGMNTGELFF.

This chain joins TRBV5-1 and TRBJ1-3; 9 nucleotides match TRBD1. The CDR3 covers 14 residues. From germline, CDR1 is SGHRS and CDR2 YFSETQ. V was clipped by 5 bases and J by 3 bases; unmatched bases: 3. CDR3 coding DNA: TGCGCCAGCAGTACAGGGGGCGGTGGAAACACCATATATTTT. This gives the protein CASSTGGGGNTIYF.

This chain connects TRBV9 to TRBJ1-3; D remains unclear. This CDR3 contains 16 residues. V shed 0 bases and J shed 0 bases, with 10 bases lying between them. Germline lookup yields CDR1 SGDLS and CDR2 YYNGEE. The CDR3 DNA is TGTGCCAGCAGCGTAGGGGGTGGGTACTCTGGAAACACCATATATTTT. This encodes CASSVGGGYSGNTIYF. Variable domain in full (rest from reference TRBV9 and TRBJ1-3): DSGVTQTPKHLITATGQRVTLRCSPRSGDLSVYWYQQSLDQGLQFLIQYYNGEERAKGNILERFSAQQFPDLHSELNLSSLELGDSALYFCASSVGGGYSGNTIYFGEGSWLTVV.

The rearrangement joins TRBV7-9 to TRBJ2-3; 9 bases line up with TRBD2. The CDR3 has 15 residues. In germline, CDR1 is SEHNR, CDR2 FQNEAQ (reference sequence). V lost 1 base to trimming and J lost 5 bases; unmatched junction nucleotides: 4. The DNA of the CDR3 is TGTGCCAGCAGCTTAGAACTAGCGGGCCGAGATACGCAGTATTTT. Its protein product is CASSLELAGRDTQYF. Combining the CDR3 with reference TRBV7-9 and TRBJ2-3 gives the whole variable domain DTGVSQNPRHKITKRGQNVTFRCDPISEHNRLYWYRQTLGQGPEFLTYFQNEAQLEKSRLLSDRFSAERPKGSFSTLEIQRTEQGDSAMYLCASSLELAGRDTQYFGPGTRLTVL.

The V call is TRBV18, the J call TRBJ1-1; D not certain. From germline, CDR1 is KGHSH and CDR2 LQKENI. The CDR3 covers 16 residues. Trimming stripped 7 bases from V and 1 base from J, with 19 bases between. The CDR3 loop reads CASFTTLVGQNTEAFF. CDR3 DNA: TGTGCCAGCTTCACCACGTTAGTAGGGCAGAACACTGAAGCTTTCTTT.

J is TRBJ1-5 and V is TRBV10-3; 7 nucleotides align to TRBD1. There are 15 residues in the CDR3. The junction had 4 bases not matched to a gene; V was cut back by 5 bases and J by 0 bases. Looked up from germline, CDR1 is ENHRY and CDR2 is SYGVKD. CDR3 in DNA: TGTGCCATCAGTTCCGGGACAGCTAGCAATCAGCCCCAGCATTTT. It translates to CAISSGTASNQPQHF.

This rearrangement joins TRBV5-6 to TRBJ1-2; 7 bases fit TRBD1. The V gene's germline CDR1 is SGHDT and CDR2 YYEEEE. This CDR3 is built from 14 residues. Trimming cost V 4 bases and J 5 bases; bases outside gene matches: 8. Written as DNA, the CDR3 is TGTGCCAGCAGCCGCGATCGGGGACAGTATGGCTACACCTTC. This encodes CASSRDRGQYGYTF.

The chain combines TRBV4-2 with TRBJ2-1, with TRBD1 identical over 7 bases. The junction had 3 bases not matched to a gene; V was cut back by 0 bases and J by 4 bases. The CDR3 is 15 amino acids. Germline CDR1 reads LGHNA; CDR2 reads YNFKEQ. The CDR3, as DNA: TGTGCCAGCAGCCAAGAGACAGGGAAATACAATGAGCAGTTCTTC. It is translated as CASSQETGKYNEQFF.

This clone was seen once. The chain carries TRBV6-1 and TRBJ1-2; D is undetermined. Trimming removed 6 bases at V and 4 bases at J, with 18 bases between. This CDR3 contains 15 residues. From germline, CDR1 is MNHNS and CDR2 SASEGT. CDR3 nucleotides: TGTGCCAGCAGACAATCGACGGGTTCCTCCTATGGCTACACCTTC. Translating it yields CASRQSTGSSYGYTF.

The chain links TRBV7-2 to TRBJ1-5; D unclear. Germline-derived CDR1 and CDR2 are SGHTA and FQGNSA. Trimming removed 3 bases at V and 7 bases at J, with 10 bases between. This CDR3 contains 13 residues. CDR3 coding DNA: TGTGCCAGCAGCTTCAGGCCCGCCCAGCCCCAGCATTTT. Its translation: CASSFRPAQPQHF.

The chain couples TRBV9 to TRBJ2-2; TRBD1 agrees at 7 bases. Germline CDR1 and CDR2: SGDLS and YYNGEE. V lost 5 bases, J lost 2 bases, and 3 bases stayed unmatched. The CDR3 consists of 14 residues. The CDR3 here is CASRQGTNTGELFF. Here the CDR3 DNA reads TGTGCCAGCAGACAGGGGACAAACACCGGGGAGCTGTTTTTT.

Concerning this clone: This same CDR3 is encoded by further DNA sequences in the sample. V gene TRBV27 combines with J gene TRBJ2-7, with D perhaps given as TRBD1 or TRBD2 (7 bases each). This CDR3 contains 15 residues. In germline, CDR1 is MNHEY, CDR2 SMNVEV (reference sequence). V was pared by 5 bases and J by 5 bases, with 19 bases between. CDR3: CASSISRQGGNEQYF. In DNA, the CDR3 is TGTGCCAGCAGTATTTCTCGACAGGGAGGGAACGAGCAGTACTTC.

The CDR3, as DNA: TGTGCCAGCAGTGTGTCGATAGTTAATTCACCCCTCCACTTT. The encoded protein is CASSVSIVNSPLHF. The V and J genes are TRBV6-5 and TRBJ1-6; no firm D call. This CDR3 comprises 14 residues. Trimming cost V 5 bases and J 6 bases, with 11 bases left between them. The germline CDR1 and CDR2 sequences are MNHEY and SVGAGI.

The rearrangement joins TRBV6-6 to TRBJ1-2, with 8 bases lining up with TRBD1. The CDR3 has 13 residues. Germline V gives CDR1 MNHNY, CDR2 SVGAGI (reference sequence). J was trimmed by 6 bases and V by 0 bases; bases with no gene match: 0. The CDR3 reads CASSYSTGDGYTF. CDR3 coding DNA: TGTGCCAGCAGTTACTCGACAGGGGATGGCTACACCTTC.

The gene calls are TRBV19 and TRBJ1-2; a possible D gene is TRBD1 (6 bases). The CDR3 contains 13 residues. Trimming pared 10 bases from V and 1 base from J, leaving 13 bases between. The germline V gene encodes CDR1 LNHDA and CDR2 SQIVND (reference sequence). The CDR3 loop reads CATQRGGNYGYTF. CDR3 coding DNA: TGTGCCACCCAAAGGGGGGGTAACTATGGCTACACCTTC.

V usage is TRBV19 and J usage is TRBJ2-2, with D possibly being TRBD1 (6 bases). The CDR3 has 11 amino acids. CDR1 and CDR2 (germline): LNHDA, SQIVND (reference sequence). Trimming took off 9 bases at V and 7 bases at J, with 9 bases between the two ends. The CDR3 loop is CASRGFGELFF. The CDR3 region has the DNA TGTGCCAGCAGGGGCTTCGGGGAGCTGTTTTTT.

This chain uses TRBV15 with TRBJ2-6, with a possible D match to TRBD1 (8 bases). The V gene's germline CDR1 is LNHNV and CDR2 YYDKDF (reference sequence). CDR3 length equals 17 residues. Trimming took 6 bases from V and 0 from J, leaving 15 bases between them. The CDR3 is CATRSGTGNSGANVLTF. The CDR3 DNA reads TGTGCCACCAGAAGCGGGACAGGCAACTCTGGGGCCAACGTCCTGACTTTC.

This sequence joins TRBV4-3 and TRBJ2-2; TRBD1 might be the D (5 bases). The CDR3 contains 17 residues. The germline V and J ends were trimmed by 0 bases and 0 bases, with 11 bases remaining between them. Looked up from germline, CDR1 is LGHNA and CDR2 is YSLEER. The CDR3 DNA is TGCGCCAGCAGCCAAGATTCAAGGGGTTCGAACACCGGGGAGCTGTTTTTT. Protein sequence: CASSQDSRGSNTGELFF.

The chain uses TRBV11-2 and TRBJ2-3; possibly TRBD1 for D (6 bases). Germline values: CDR1 SGHAT, CDR2 FQNNGV. The ends were cut back, 5 bases at V and 4 bases at J, with 13 bases in the middle. The CDR3 is made up of 14 amino acids. CDR3 sequence: CASSRRQVADTQYF. The DNA of the CDR3 is TGTGCCAGCAGCCGTCGACAGGTCGCAGATACGCAGTATTTT.

The chain has TRBV6-5 and TRBJ1-1, with D possibly being TRBD1 (6 bases). CDR3 length equals 13 residues. The germline V and J ends were trimmed by 2 bases and 4 bases, with 8 bases remaining between them. From germline, CDR1 is MNHEY and CDR2 SVGAGI. CDR3 sequence (DNA): TGTGCCAGCAGTTACCGGGGGGCCACTGAAGCTTTCTTT. Amino acid sequence: CASSYRGATEAFF.

The chain combines TRBV6-5 with TRBJ2-7, with 9 nucleotides matching TRBD1. CDR1 is MNHEY and CDR2 is SVGAGI in the germline V gene. V was pared by 2 bases and J by 7 bases, with 12 bases of the junction left unmatched. The length of the CDR3 is 16 residues. In DNA, the CDR3 is TGTGCCAGCAGTTACACAGGGACAGGGCCTACCTTGGAGCAGTACTTC. It is translated as CASSYTGTGPTLEQYF.

The J gene is TRBJ2-5, the V gene TRBV18, with 8 bases identical to TRBD1. With V trimmed by 1 base and J by 5 bases, 6 bases remained unmatched. CDR3 length equals 15 residues. CDR1 KGHSH and CDR2 LQKENI come from the germline V gene. For the CDR3, the DNA is TGTGCCAGCTCACCACTCGGACAGGGTCGGGAGACCCAGTACTTC. Amino acids: CASSPLGQGRETQYF. Full variable domain (missing parts from reference TRBV18 and TRBJ2-5): NAGVMQNPRHLVRRRGQEARLRCSPMKGHSHVYWYRQLPEEGLKFMVYLQKENIIDESGMPKERFSAEFPKEGPSILRIQQVVRGDSAAYFCASSPLGQGRETQYFGPGTRLLVL.

The rearrangement links TRBV2 to TRBJ2-7; perhaps TRBD2 as D (5 bases). Deletions cut 6 bases from V and 1 base from J, with 13 bases between. This CDR3 spans 14 amino acids. Germline values: CDR1 SNHLY, CDR2 FYNNEI. The CDR3 protein is CASRVLRDSYEQYF. The CDR3 DNA is TGTGCCAGCAGGGTTCTGAGGGATTCCTACGAGCAGTACTTC.

This chain connects TRBV6-5 to TRBJ1-5, with D uncertain. Trimming removed 3 bases at V and 2 bases at J, with 11 bases between. The germline CDR1 and CDR2 sequences are MNHEY and SVGAGI. CDR3 length equals 15 residues. CDR3 in amino acids: CASSYNREGNQPQHF. In DNA form, the CDR3 reads TGTGCCAGCAGTTATAATCGGGAGGGCAATCAGCCCCAGCATTTT.

The chain has TRBV18 and TRBJ1-1, with D uncertain. There are 15 residues in the CDR3. Between the trimmed V and J ends, which lost 3 bases and 1 base, there was a span of 12 bases. Germline V CDR1 and CDR2: KGHSH, LQKENI. The CDR3 DNA follows: TGTGCCAGCTCACCTCTCGCGACACCGAACACTGAAGCTTTCTTT. Translated: CASSPLATPNTEAFF. Complete variable domain (other parts from reference TRBV18 and TRBJ1-1): NAGVMQNPRHLVRRRGQEARLRCSPMKGHSHVYWYRQLPEEGLKFMVYLQKENIIDESGMPKERFSAEFPKEGPSILRIQQVVRGDSAAYFCASSPLATPNTEAFFGQGTRLTVV.

The chain links TRBV2 to TRBJ1-6; D not resolved. Trimming took 1 base from V and 7 from J, leaving 8 bases between them. Germline loops: CDR1 SNHLY, CDR2 FYNNEI. The CDR3 length is 14 residues. CDR3 sequence: CASSEGLRNSPLHF. Here the CDR3 DNA reads TGTGCCAGCAGTGAAGGGCTCCGAAATTCACCCCTCCACTTT.

The rearrangement links TRBV2 to TRBJ2-4; no definite D call. The CDR3 sequence is 16 residues long. V was clipped by 6 bases and J by 0 bases, with 15 bases between them. CDR1 and CDR2 from the germline V gene are SNHLY and FYNNEI. The CDR3 loop is CASSPLGTLAKNIQYF. The CDR3 nucleotides are TGTGCCAGCAGCCCTCTAGGAACTTTAGCCAAAAACATTCAGTACTTC.